This entry features one T cell receptor (beta chain) sequence. Antigen specificity is unknown. Samples had at least 7 million PBMCs isolated from them. Through a sample-barcoded 5' primer and a J-beta primer mix, a second PCR was run for roughly 6 to 12 cycles. Using its own MiXCR run on the 5' RACE reads, TCRdb lists one record per CDR3 protein. The top ten hold approximately 24% of the sample, which has hundreds of thousands of distinct CDR3 sequences, 56% seen once. The data belong to a study of blood T cells in healthy people across ages. The CDR3 sequence is 13 residues long. Germline V gene lookup returns CDR1 SGHTA and CDR2 FQGNSA. Trimming stripped 4 bases from V and 3 bases from J, with 9 bases between. Study-wide points: The CMV status of each donor remained undetermined, and this could have confounded shifts in expanded clonotypes. Unsorted PBMCs blocked a conclusive comparison of naive and antigen-experienced cells.

The source is a man between 40 and 49 years old in good health. The sample comprised blood. The rearrangement joins TRBV7-2 to TRBJ1-2; no clear D gene. The CDR3 spells CASSSQSYYGYTF. Here the CDR3 DNA reads TGTGCCAGCAGCTCGCAGAGTTACTATGGCTACACCTTC.